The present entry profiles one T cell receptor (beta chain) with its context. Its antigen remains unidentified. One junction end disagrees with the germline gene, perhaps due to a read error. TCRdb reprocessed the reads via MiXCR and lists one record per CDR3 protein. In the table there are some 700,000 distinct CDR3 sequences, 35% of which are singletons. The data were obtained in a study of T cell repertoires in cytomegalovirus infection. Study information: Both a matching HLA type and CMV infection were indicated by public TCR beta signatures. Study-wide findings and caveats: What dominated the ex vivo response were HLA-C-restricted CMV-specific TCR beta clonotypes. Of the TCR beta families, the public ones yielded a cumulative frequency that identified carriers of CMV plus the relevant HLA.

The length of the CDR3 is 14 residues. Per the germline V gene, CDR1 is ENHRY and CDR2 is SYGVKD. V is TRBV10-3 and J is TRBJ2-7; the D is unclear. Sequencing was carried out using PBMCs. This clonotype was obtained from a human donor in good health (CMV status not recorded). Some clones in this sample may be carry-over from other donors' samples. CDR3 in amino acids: CTISQTTLSYEQYF. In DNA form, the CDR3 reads TGTACCATCAGCCAAACGACACTCTCCTACGAGCAGTACTTC.